A selection of T cell receptor beta chains follows, all from one sample in a study of T cell responses to AZD1222 COVID-19 vaccine. Clones were read by immunoSEQ multiplex PCR, and TCRdb kept only the in-frame ones, dropping some. The sample shows around 150,000 clones, under 95% of them seen only once. The sequencing used peripheral blood, collected 28 days after the second dose of the MenACWY control vaccine. Source of these receptors: an adult who received the MenACWY meningococcal vaccine as a control. Both conserved end residues are part of each CDR3. D genes are given only for firm matches.

j_gene | v_gene | d_gene | CDR3nt | CDR3aa
TRBJ1-2 | TRBV29-1 | TRBD1 | TGCAGCGTTGGGAGACAGGGCTATGGCTACACCTTC | CSVGRQGYGYTF
TRBJ1-5 | TRBV28 | . | TGTGCCAGCAGGCGAGGGGGGAATCAGCCCCAGCATTTT | CASRRGGNQPQHF
TRBJ2-5 | TRBV30 | TRBD2 | TGTGCCTGGAGTCCCAGCGGGGGGACGATCCAAGAGACCCAGTACTTC | CAWSPSGGTIQETQYF
TRBJ2-2 | TRBV9 | TRBD1 | TGTGCCAGCAGCGGAGGCCCACAGGGGGTGCCCACCGGGGAGCTGTTTTTT | CASSGGPQGVPTGELFF
TRBJ2-3 | TRBV5-4 | TRBD2 | TGTGCCAGCAGCCTAGCGGGAGTTGGCACAGATACGCAGTATTTT | CASSLAGVGTDTQYF
TRBJ2-7 | TRBV7-9 | TRBD2 | TGTGCCAAGGGGACTAGCGGGCCCAAACCCTACGAGCAGTACTTC | CAKGTSGPKPYEQYF
TRBJ1-2 | TRBV21-1 | . | TGTGCCAGCAGCAAAGCAGTGGTTTCTGGCTACACCTTC | CASSKAVVSGYTF
TRBJ2-5 | TRBV15 | . | TGTGCCACCAGCATACGGGCAGGAGAGACCCAGTACTTC | CATSIRAGETQYF
TRBJ2-3 | TRBV10-1 | . | TGCGCCAGCTCCTGGGCAATCGAAGATACGCAGTATTTT | CASSWAIEDTQYF
TRBJ2-2 | TRBV2 | . | TGTGCCAGCAGACCCGACTATGTCGGGGAGCTGTTTTTT | CASRPDYVGELFF
TRBJ1-3 | TRBV7-8 | TRBD1 | TGTGCCAGCAGCCGGGGACAGCCCTCTGGAAACACCATATATTTT | CASSRGQPSGNTIYF
TRBJ1-5 | TRBV7-9 | . | TGTGCCAGCAGCTTAACGGGGGGGACGGAGCCCCAGCATTTT | CASSLTGGTEPQHF
TRBJ2-4 | TRBV11-3 | . | TGTGCCAGCAGCTCAGGAGAACAGGGATGGGAAAACATTCAGTACTTC | CASSSGEQGWENIQYF
TRBJ2-4 | TRBV20-1 | . | TGCAGTGCTAGGGGAGTAGTTCAGTACTTC | CSARGVVQYF
TRBJ2-6 | TRBV19 | . | TGTGCCAGTAGTATCCTCCGGGGGCCTGGGGCCAACGTCCTGACTTTC | CASSILRGPGANVLTF
TRBJ2-1 | TRBV7-6 | TRBD1 | TGTGCCAGCAGCTTAGAGTTGGGACAGGGGGCCGGTGAGCAGTTCTTC | CASSLELGQGAGEQFF
TRBJ2-1 | TRBV19 | . | TGTGCCAGTACTAGCGCTTACAATGAGCAGTTCTTC | CASTSAYNEQFF
TRBJ2-1 | TRBV7-9 | TRBD1 | TGTGCCAGCAGTTCCGGGACAGAACCAAATGAGCAGTTCTTC | CASSSGTEPNEQFF